By share, the clone carrying this TCR beta chain ranks as medium-sized. Antigen specificity is unknown. This sample was taken from a study of cytomegalovirus exposure and HLA in healthy donors. CDR3 length: 14 residues. It was with 60 Vbeta and 13 Jbeta primers that the PCR ran. Data came from immunoSEQ multiplex PCR; TCRdb stores just in-frame clones and leaves some out. The sample lists tens of thousands of clones; around 80% were seen once. The study's findings and limits: Later analysis reportedly placed an Asian-associated ancestry cluster below the roughly 700-donor mean in N-insertions. Previously analyzed data showed that most TCR beta V segments were productive at a frequency of about 90% or about 30%.

The sample taken for sequencing was PBMCs. J is TRBJ1-1 and V is TRBV21-1. TRBV21-1 is a listed pseudogene. The receptor was isolated from a man younger than 35 in good health and CMV-seronegative. Here the CDR3 DNA reads TGTGCCAGCAGCCCAGGGAGGAAGAACACTGAAGCTTTCTTT. It yields the protein CASSPGRKNTEAFF.